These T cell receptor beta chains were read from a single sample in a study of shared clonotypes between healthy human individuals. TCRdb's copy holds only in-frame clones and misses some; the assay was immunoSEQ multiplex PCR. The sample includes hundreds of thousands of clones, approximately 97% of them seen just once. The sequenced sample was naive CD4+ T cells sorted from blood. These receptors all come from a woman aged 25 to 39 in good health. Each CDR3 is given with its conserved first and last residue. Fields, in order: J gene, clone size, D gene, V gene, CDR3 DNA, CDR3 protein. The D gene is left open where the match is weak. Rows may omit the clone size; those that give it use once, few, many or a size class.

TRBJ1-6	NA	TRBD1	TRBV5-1	TGCGCCAGCAGGGGACAGGAGAATTCACCCCTCCACTTT	CASRGQENSPLHF
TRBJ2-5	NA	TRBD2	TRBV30	TGTGCCTGGAGTCGAGCGGGGGGGGAGACCCAGTACTTC	CAWSRAGGETQYF
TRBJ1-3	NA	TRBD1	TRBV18	TGTGCCAGCTCACCAGATGGACAGGGAACGTCTGGAAACACCATATATTTT	CASSPDGQGTSGNTIYF
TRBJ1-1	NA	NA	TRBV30	TGTGCCCACCGCCTCAACAGGGACACTGAAGCTTTCTTT	CAHRLNRDTEAFF
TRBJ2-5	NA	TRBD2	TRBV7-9	TGTGCCAGCAGCTTCGTAGCGGGGTCGTACCAAGAGACCCAGTACTTC	CASSFVAGSYQETQYF
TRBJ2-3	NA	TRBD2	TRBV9	TGTGCCAGCAGCCCCCTCGTTTTCCGGGAGGGGACAGATACGCAGTATTTT	CASSPLVFREGTDTQYF
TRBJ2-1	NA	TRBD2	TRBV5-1	TGCGCCAGCAGCTTGGCCCTAGCGGGGAGGCGAGGCTCCTACAATGAGCAGTTCTTC	CASSLALAGRRGSYNEQFF
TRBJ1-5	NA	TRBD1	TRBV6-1	TGTGCCAGCAAACAGGGGCGACCTAGCAATCAGCCCCAGCATTTT	CASKQGRPSNQPQHF
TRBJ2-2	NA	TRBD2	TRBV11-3	TGTGCCAGCAGCCCTACCTTCTCTAGCGGGAGTAGCACCGGGGAGCTGTTTTTT	CASSPTFSSGSSTGELFF
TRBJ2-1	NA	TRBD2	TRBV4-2	TGTGCCAGCAGCCAAGTTTTGGCGGGAGATGAGCAGTTCTTC	CASSQVLAGDEQFF
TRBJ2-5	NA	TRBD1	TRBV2	TGTGCCAGCACCAGGGGGCTGGGCGAGGAGACCCAGTACTTC	CASTRGLGEETQYF
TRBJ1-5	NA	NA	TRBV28	TGTGCCAGCAGAAGGGGTCCTCCCGGGGATCAGCCCCAGCATTTT	CASRRGPPGDQPQHF
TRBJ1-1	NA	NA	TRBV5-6	TGTGCCAGCAGCTTGGTTCGGGGGCGGGAGGGCACTGAAGCTTTCTTT	CASSLVRGREGTEAFF
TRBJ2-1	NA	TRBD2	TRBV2	TGTGCCAGCAGTGGGGCGGGAGGGCCTTGGAATGAGCAGTTCTTC	CASSGAGGPWNEQFF
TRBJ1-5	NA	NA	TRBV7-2	TGTGCCAGCAGCTCACCGGGTGGCAGGGGAGGCAATCAGCCCCAGCATTTT	CASSSPGGRGGNQPQHF
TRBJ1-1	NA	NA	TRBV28	TGTGCCAGCAGGGGGATAGGGGAAATCGGGTATGGGACTGAAGCTTTCTTT	CASRGIGEIGYGTEAFF
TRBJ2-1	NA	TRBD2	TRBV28	TGTGCCAGCAGTTCTAGCGGGAGCGGGATAAATGAGCAGTTCTTC	CASSSSGSGINEQFF
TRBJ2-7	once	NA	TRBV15	TGTGCCACCAGCAGAGCCAGCAAGAGTTACGAGCAGTACTTC	CATSRASKSYEQYF
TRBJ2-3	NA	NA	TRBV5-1	TGCGCCAGCAGCCCGGGGGCTAGTGATGGTGGAGATACGCAGTATTTT	CASSPGASDGGDTQYF
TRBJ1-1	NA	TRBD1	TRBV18	TGTGCCAGCTCCTCGACTACAGGGGAGACTGAAGCTTTCTTT	CASSSTTGETEAFF
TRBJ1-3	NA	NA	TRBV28	TGTGCCAGCAGTTCATACATTGGCTCTGGAAACACCATATATTTT	CASSSYIGSGNTIYF
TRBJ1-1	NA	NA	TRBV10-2	TGCGCCAGCAGCAAGACTTCGGGCACTGAAGCTTTCTTT	CASSKTSGTEAFF
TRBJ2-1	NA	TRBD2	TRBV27	TGTGCCAGCAGTTTACAGGGACGGGAGGGCCTCAATGAGCAGTTCTTC	CASSLQGREGLNEQFF
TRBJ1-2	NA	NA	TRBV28	TGTGCCAGCAGTTCCCATGGTTTAGGGAGCGGCTACACCTTC	CASSSHGLGSGYTF
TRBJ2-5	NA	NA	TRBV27	TGTGCCACCGCTGTGAAGGGTTGGCAGACCCAGTACTTC	CATAVKGWQTQYF
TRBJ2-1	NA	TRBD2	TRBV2	TGTGCCAGCGACCCGGCTGCTAGCGGGAGGGATGAGCAGTTCTTC	CASDPAASGRDEQFF
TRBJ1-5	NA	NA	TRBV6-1	TGTGCCAGCAGTGCTCGGGGGGAAGGCAATCAGCCCCAGCATTTT	CASSARGEGNQPQHF
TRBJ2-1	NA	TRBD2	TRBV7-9	TGTGCCAGCAGCTTAGTGACTAGCGCTTTACACAATGAGCAGTTCTTC	CASSLVTSALHNEQFF
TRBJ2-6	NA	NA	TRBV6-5	TGTGCCAGCAGGGCCGGTTTGGGGGCCAACGTCCTGACTTTC	CASRAGLGANVLTF